A selection of T cell receptor beta chains follows, all from one sample in a study of blood T cell repertoires in COVID-19. Sequencing used immunoSEQ multiplex PCR; TCRdb keeps in-frame clones, though not all of them. The sample records 350,000 to 450,000 clones, 87% being singletons. The specimen sequenced was peripheral blood. The receptors here all came from a woman aged 55 to 70 with COVID-19, enrolled during active disease. Each CDR3 is given with its conserved first and last residue. The order of the fields is clone size, V gene, J gene, D gene, CDR3 protein, CDR3 DNA. The D gene is left open where the match is weak. Size tells how often a clone was seen (once, few, many) or the class of an expanded clone, and some rows leave it out.

-,TRBV11-2,TRBJ2-7,TRBD1,CASSPRTGLYEQYF,TGTGCCAGCAGCCCGCGGACAGGACTCTACGAGCAGTACTTC
-,TRBV3-1/TRBV3-2,TRBJ1-6,-,CASSPWGRDSPLHF,TGTGCCAGCAGCCCATGGGGGAGGGATTCACCCCTCCACTTT
once,TRBV18,TRBJ1-3,-,CASSPADSGNTIYF,TGTGCCAGCTCACCGGCGGACTCTGGAAACACCATATATTTT
once,TRBV2,TRBJ2-3,-,CASTSARPRTDTQYF,TGTGCCAGCACCTCAGCGAGACCACGCACAGATACGCAGTATTTT
-,TRBV6-2/TRBV6-3,TRBJ1-2,-,CASSWGRTSNYGYTF,TGTGCCAGCAGTTGGGGGAGGACTTCTAACTATGGCTACACCTTC
-,TRBV30,TRBJ1-6,-,CAWSTRGFSPLHF,TGTGCCTGGAGTACCCGAGGTTTTTCACCCCTCCACTTT
few,TRBV5-6,TRBJ1-5,-,CASSSHSWSSNQPQHF,TGTGCCAGCAGCTCCCACTCGTGGAGTAGCAATCAGCCCCAGCATTTT
-,TRBV18,TRBJ2-1,-,CASSSQWGDYNEQFF,TGTGCCAGCTCATCGCAGTGGGGGGACTACAATGAGCAGTTCTTC
-,TRBV14,TRBJ1-1,TRBD1,CASSQGQGLTAFF,TGTGCCAGCAGCCAGGGACAGGGCTTGACAGCTTTCTTT
-,TRBV5-1,TRBJ2-1,TRBD2,CASNLNQVAGSYNEQFF,TGCGCCAGCAACCTAAACCAGGTAGCGGGGTCCTACAATGAGCAGTTCTTC
-,TRBV12-3/TRBV12-4,TRBJ1-1,-,CASSLTANTEAFF,TGTGCCAGCAGTTTAACAGCAAACACTGAAGCTTTCTTT
-,TRBV5-1,TRBJ1-3,TRBD1,CASSHGQGGNTIYF,TGCGCCAGCAGCCACGGACAGGGTGGAAACACCATATATTTT
-,TRBV5-1,TRBJ2-4,TRBD2,CASSLEAGRRASIQYF,TGCGCCAGCAGCTTGGAAGCGGGGAGGAGGGCGAGCATTCAGTACTTC
-,TRBV5-4,TRBJ2-3,-,CASSRTGVITDTQYF,TGTGCCAGCAGCCGTACCGGGGTTATCACAGATACGCAGTATTTT
-,TRBV3-1/TRBV3-2,TRBJ1-1,-,CASSTTGLNTEAFF,TGTGCCAGCAGCACGACAGGTCTGAACACTGAAGCTTTCTTT
once,TRBV5-1,TRBJ2-7,-,CASSLTGIYEQYF,TGCGCCAGCAGCTTGACAGGGATCTACGAGCAGTACTTC
-,TRBV4-2,TRBJ2-4,TRBD2,CASSLAGGLGKNIQYF,TGTGCCAGCAGCCTAGCGGGGGGGCTCGGGAAAAACATTCAGTACTTC
-,TRBV4-1,TRBJ1-1,TRBD1,CASSHTGVVGRRTEAFF,TGCGCCAGCAGCCATACAGGGGTAGTGGGGAGACGCACTGAAGCTTTCTTT
-,TRBV6-5,TRBJ1-6,-,CASSYSKQGSSPLHF,TGTGCCAGCAGTTACTCGAAACAGGGTAGCTCACCCCTCCACTTT
-,TRBV6-5,TRBJ1-1,-,CASSPQPKNTEAFF,TGTGCCAGCAGTCCACAACCCAAAAACACTGAAGCTTTCTTT
-,TRBV18,TRBJ1-1,TRBD1,CASSPLGQGTEAFF,TGTGCCAGCTCACCACTCGGACAGGGGACTGAAGCTTTCTTT
few,TRBV6-5,TRBJ1-5,-,CASSVRSNQPQHF,TGTGCCAGCAGCGTGAGGAGCAATCAGCCCCAGCATTTT
-,TRBV15,TRBJ2-7,-,CATSTRWGGADEQYF,TGTGCCACCAGCACCCGCTGGGGGGGGGCGGACGAGCAGTACTTC
-,TRBV19,TRBJ2-3,-,CASSSNTQYF,TGTGCCAGTAGTTCTAATACGCAGTATTTT
-,TRBV14,TRBJ2-3,-,CASSHTAFRTDTQYF,TGTGCCAGCAGCCATACTGCCTTCCGCACAGATACGCAGTATTTT
-,TRBV6-1,TRBJ1-4,-,CASSEMGGQGPSTNEKLFF,TGTGCCAGCAGTGAAATGGGAGGGCAGGGCCCCTCAACTAATGAAAAACTGTTTTTT
-,TRBV7-2,TRBJ2-3,-,CASSDGLGADTQYF,TGTGCCAGCAGCGACGGACTTGGGGCAGATACGCAGTATTTT
-,TRBV5-1,TRBJ2-2,TRBD1,CASSLGDRDTGELFF,TGCGCCAGCAGCTTGGGCGACAGGGACACCGGGGAGCTGTTTTTT
-,TRBV19,TRBJ1-5,-,CASSRDIRQPQHF,TGTGCCAGTAGTCGGGATATCCGCCAGCCCCAGCATTTT
-,TRBV2,TRBJ2-2,TRBD2,CASSWGSTGWGLAVTGELFF,TGTGCCAGCAGCTGGGGGTCGACAGGATGGGGACTAGCGGTAACCGGGGAGCTGTTTTTT
few,TRBV4-1,TRBJ2-3,-,CASSQSLDRGARGDTQYF,TGCGCCAGCAGCCAGTCCCTTGACCGGGGGGCGAGGGGGGATACGCAGTATTTT
-,TRBV6-1,TRBJ2-1,-,CASSEAFPSTYNEQFF,TGTGCCAGCAGTGAAGCGTTCCCTTCTACCTACAATGAGCAGTTCTTC
-,TRBV6-5,TRBJ2-3,-,CASSYGGPGTDTQYF,TGTGCCAGCAGTTATGGGGGCCCCGGCACAGATACGCAGTATTTT
-,TRBV5-6,TRBJ1-3,TRBD1,CASSLDRGSGNTIYF,TGTGCCAGCAGCTTGGACAGGGGGTCTGGAAACACCATATATTTT
once,TRBV18,TRBJ2-2,-,CASSPQRNTGELFF,TGTGCCAGCTCACCACAGCGGAACACCGGGGAGCTGTTTTTT
-,TRBV2,TRBJ2-2,-,CASSVMAGRNTGELFF,TGTGCCAGCAGTGTTATGGCGGGGAGGAACACCGGGGAGCTGTTTTTT
-,TRBV6-5,TRBJ1-5,-,CASGRGDGNQPQHF,TGTGCCAGCGGCAGGGGCGATGGCAATCAGCCCCAGCATTTT
few,TRBV2,TRBJ2-5,-,CASRGQGETQYF,TGTGCCAGCAGGGGTCAGGGAGAGACCCAGTACTTC
-,TRBV5-6,TRBJ1-2,TRBD1,CASSRGQGMVGYTF,TGTGCCAGCAGCAGGGGACAGGGGATGGTTGGCTACACCTTC
-,TRBV7-3,TRBJ1-1,-,CASSLMRNTEAFF,TGTGCCAGCAGCTTAATGCGGAACACTGAAGCTTTCTTT
-,TRBV27,TRBJ2-5,TRBD1,CASSQGTGEETQYF,TGTGCCAGCAGTCAAGGGACAGGGGAAGAGACCCAGTACTTC
-,TRBV5-1,TRBJ2-5,TRBD2,CASSLAGGAGETQYF,TGCGCCAGCAGCTTGGCCGGGGGGGCAGGAGAGACCCAGTACTTC
-,TRBV7-9,TRBJ1-2,-,CASSGQGIDGYTF,TGTGCCAGCAGCGGGCAGGGGATCGACGGCTACACCTTC
-,TRBV3-1/TRBV3-2,TRBJ2-7,TRBD2,CASSPGGPRIEQYF,TGTGCCAGCAGCCCGGGGGGGCCTCGGATCGAGCAGTACTTC
-,TRBV15,TRBJ1-1,TRBD1,CATSRDPATGDTEAFF,TGTGCCACCAGCAGAGATCCGGCGACAGGGGATACTGAAGCTTTCTTT
-,TRBV2,TRBJ1-4,-,CASSERAGLEKLFF,TGTGCCAGCAGTGAACGGGCAGGGCTTGAAAAACTGTTTTTT
-,TRBV7-8,TRBJ2-1,TRBD1,CASSLLTGGDDNEQFF,TGTGCCAGCAGCCTTCTAACAGGGGGCGACGACAATGAGCAGTTCTTC
-,TRBV19,TRBJ1-2,TRBD1,CASQTRTGGDSGYTF,TGTGCCAGTCAAACCCGGACAGGGGGCGATAGTGGCTACACCTTC
once,TRBV4-2,TRBJ1-6,TRBD1,CASSLEGGQGNSPLHF,TGTGCCAGCAGCCTCGAGGGGGGACAGGGAAATTCACCCCTCCACTTT
-,TRBV27,TRBJ1-3,TRBD1,CASRKTGTGGNTIYF,TGTGCCAGCAGAAAAACCGGGACAGGAGGAAACACCATATATTTT
-,TRBV14,TRBJ2-1,TRBD2,CASSQPLIAGGRNEQFF,TGTGCCAGCAGCCAACCCCTGATTGCGGGGGGAAGGAATGAGCAGTTCTTC
once,TRBV4-1,TRBJ1-2,-,CASSQGQVYGYTF,TGCGCCAGCAGCCAAGGACAGGTCTATGGCTACACCTTC
-,TRBV6-1,TRBJ1-1,-,CASSETVGGNTEAFF,TGTGCCAGCAGTGAAACTGTGGGGGGAAACACTGAAGCTTTCTTT
-,TRBV5-4,TRBJ2-1,-,CASSFSSAGYNEQFF,TGTGCCAGCAGCTTTTCTAGCGCAGGATACAATGAGCAGTTCTTC